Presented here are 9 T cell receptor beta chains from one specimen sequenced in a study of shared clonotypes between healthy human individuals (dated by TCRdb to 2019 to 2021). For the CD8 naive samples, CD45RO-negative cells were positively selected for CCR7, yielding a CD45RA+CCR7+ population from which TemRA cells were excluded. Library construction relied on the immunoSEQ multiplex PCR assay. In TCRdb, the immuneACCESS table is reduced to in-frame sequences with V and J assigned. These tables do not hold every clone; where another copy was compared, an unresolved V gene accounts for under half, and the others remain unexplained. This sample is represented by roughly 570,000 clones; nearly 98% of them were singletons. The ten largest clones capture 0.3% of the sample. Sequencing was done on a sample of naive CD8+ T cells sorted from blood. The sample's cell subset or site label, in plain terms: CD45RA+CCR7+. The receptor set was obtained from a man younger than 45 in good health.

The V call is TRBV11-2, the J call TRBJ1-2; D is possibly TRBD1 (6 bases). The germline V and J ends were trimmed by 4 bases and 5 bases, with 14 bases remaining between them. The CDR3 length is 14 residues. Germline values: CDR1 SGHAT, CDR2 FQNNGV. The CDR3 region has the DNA TGTGCCAGCAGCTCGAGACAGGTGGAGTATGGCTACACCTTC. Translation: CASSSRQVEYGYTF.

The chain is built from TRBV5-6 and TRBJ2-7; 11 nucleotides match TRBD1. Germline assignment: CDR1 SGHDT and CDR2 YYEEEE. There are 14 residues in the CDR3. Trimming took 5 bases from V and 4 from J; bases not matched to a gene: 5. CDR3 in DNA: TGTGCCAGCAGGTACCGGGACAGGGGGTACGAGCAGTACTTC. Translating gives CASRYRDRGYEQYF.

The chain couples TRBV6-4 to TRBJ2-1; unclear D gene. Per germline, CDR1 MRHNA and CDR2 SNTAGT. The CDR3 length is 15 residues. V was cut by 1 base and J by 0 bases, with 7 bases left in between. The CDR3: CASSDFASSYNEQFF. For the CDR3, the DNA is TGTGCCAGCAGTGACTTCGCGAGCTCCTACAATGAGCAGTTCTTC.

The CDR3, as DNA: TGTGCCAGCAGCCAACAACGAGGGACTACCAATGAGCAGTTCTTC. Its protein is CASSQQRGTTNEQFF. The V gene is TRBV4-2, the J gene TRBJ2-1; 7 bases align to TRBD2. J was trimmed by 6 bases and V by 2 bases; bases with no gene match: 7. The germline V gene encodes CDR1 LGHNA and CDR2 YNFKEQ. The CDR3 loop spans 15 amino acids.

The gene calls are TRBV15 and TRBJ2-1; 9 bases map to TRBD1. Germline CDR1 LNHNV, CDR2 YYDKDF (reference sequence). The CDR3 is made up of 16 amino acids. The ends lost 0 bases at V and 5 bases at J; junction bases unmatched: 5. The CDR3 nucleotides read TGTGCCACCAGCAGAGATCTCCGGGACAGGGACAATGAGCAGTTCTTC. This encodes CATSRDLRDRDNEQFF. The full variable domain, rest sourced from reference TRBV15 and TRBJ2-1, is DAMVIQNPRYQVTQFGKPVTLSCSQTLNHNVMYWYQQKSSQAPKLLFHYYDKDFNNEADTPDNFQSRRPNTSFCFLDIRSPGLGDTAMYLCATSRDLRDRDNEQFFGPGTRLTVL.

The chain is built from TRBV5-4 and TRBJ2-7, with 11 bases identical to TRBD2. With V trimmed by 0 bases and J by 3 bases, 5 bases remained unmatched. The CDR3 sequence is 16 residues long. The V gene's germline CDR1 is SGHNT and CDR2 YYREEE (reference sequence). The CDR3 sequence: CASSLGLAGHYYEQYF. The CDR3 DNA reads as TGTGCCAGCAGCTTGGGACTAGCGGGACACTACTACGAGCAGTACTTC.

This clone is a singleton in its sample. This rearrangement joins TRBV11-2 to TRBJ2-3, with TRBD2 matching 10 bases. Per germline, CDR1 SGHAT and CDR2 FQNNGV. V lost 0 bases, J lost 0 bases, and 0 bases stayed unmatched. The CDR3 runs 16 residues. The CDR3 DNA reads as TGTGCCAGCAGCTTAGAAGCGGGGGGGAGCACAGATACGCAGTATTTT. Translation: CASSLEAGGSTDTQYF. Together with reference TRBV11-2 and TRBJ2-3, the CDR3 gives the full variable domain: EAGVAQSPRYKIIEKRQSVAFWCNPISGHATLYWYQQILGQGPKLLIQFQNNGVVDDSQLPKDRFSAERLKGVDSTLKIQPAKLEDSAVYLCASSLEAGGSTDTQYFGPGTRLTVL.

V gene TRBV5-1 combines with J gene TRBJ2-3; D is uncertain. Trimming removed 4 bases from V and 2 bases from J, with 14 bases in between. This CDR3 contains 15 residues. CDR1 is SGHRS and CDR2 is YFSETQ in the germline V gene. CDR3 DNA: TGCGCCAGCAGCATTAACAAGTTGGTCACAGATACGCAGTATTTT. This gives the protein CASSINKLVTDTQYF.

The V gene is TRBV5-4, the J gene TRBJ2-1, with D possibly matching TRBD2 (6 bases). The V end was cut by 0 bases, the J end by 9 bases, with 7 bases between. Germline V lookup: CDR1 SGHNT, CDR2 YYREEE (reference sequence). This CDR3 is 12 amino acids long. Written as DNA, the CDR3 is TGTGCCAGCAGCTTGGGGGGGGTTGAGCAGTTCTTC. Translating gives CASSLGGVEQFF.